This entry concerns a single TCR beta chain. The record originates from a study of CD8 T cells in Susac syndrome. In germline, CDR1 is SQVTM, CDR2 ANQGSEA. With 5 bases removed from V and 0 bases from J, the gap between germline ends came to 8 bases. The CDR3 has 12 amino acids. Reverse transcription of about 0.5 to 1 ug RNA was carried out with random hexamers. The TCR beta CDR3 was amplified by immunoSEQ multiplex PCR across 54 Vbeta, 13 Jbeta. TCRdb called the immunoSEQ multiplex PCR reads again in MiXCR, with one record for every CDR3 protein. Here the sample spans about 290,000 distinct CDR3 sequences, around 89% being singletons. CD8+ and CD4+ T cells from blood underwent TCR beta sequencing. Patients with stable or active relapsing-remitting disease, all of them treatment-naive, made up the multiple sclerosis controls. Negative magnetic isolation gave CD8+ and CD4+ cells; FACS enriched CD8+ TEMRA.

The specimen sequenced was CD8+ T cells from PBMCs. This clonotype was sampled from a human donor with multiple sclerosis. The chain recombines TRBV29-1 with TRBJ2-7; D possibly corresponds to TRBD1 (5 bases). The CDR3 is CSVTGPSYEQYF. In nucleotides, the CDR3 is TGCAGCGTTACAGGTCCCTCCTACGAGCAGTACTTC.